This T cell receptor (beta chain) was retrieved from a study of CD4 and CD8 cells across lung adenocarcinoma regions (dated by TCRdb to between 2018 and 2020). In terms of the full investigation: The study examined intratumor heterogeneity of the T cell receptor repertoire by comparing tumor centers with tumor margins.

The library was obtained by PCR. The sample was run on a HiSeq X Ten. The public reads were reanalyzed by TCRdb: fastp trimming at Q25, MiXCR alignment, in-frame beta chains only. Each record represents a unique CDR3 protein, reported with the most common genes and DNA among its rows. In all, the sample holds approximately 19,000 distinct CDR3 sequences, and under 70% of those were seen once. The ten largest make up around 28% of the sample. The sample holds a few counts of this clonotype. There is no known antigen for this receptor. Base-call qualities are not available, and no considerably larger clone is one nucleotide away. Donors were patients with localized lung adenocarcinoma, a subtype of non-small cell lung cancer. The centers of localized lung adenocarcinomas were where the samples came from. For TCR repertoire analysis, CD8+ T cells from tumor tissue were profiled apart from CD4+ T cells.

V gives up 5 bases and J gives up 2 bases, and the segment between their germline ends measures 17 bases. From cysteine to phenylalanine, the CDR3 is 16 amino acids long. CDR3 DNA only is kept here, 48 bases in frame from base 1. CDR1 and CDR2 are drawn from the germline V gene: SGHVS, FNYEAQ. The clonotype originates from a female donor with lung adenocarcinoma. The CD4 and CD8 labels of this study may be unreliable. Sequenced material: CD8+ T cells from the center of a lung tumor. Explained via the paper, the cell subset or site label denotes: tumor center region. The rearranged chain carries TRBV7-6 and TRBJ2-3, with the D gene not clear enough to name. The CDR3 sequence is CASSAYNSLSTDTQYF. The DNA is TGTGCCAGCAGCGCCTACAACAGCCTATCCACAGATACGCAGTATTTT.